A single sample is the source of the 14 T cell receptor beta chains below, sequenced in a study of blood T cells in healthy people across ages. Primed by a sample-barcoded 5' primer and a J-beta primer mix, a second PCR proceeded for about 6 to 11 cycles. From the 5' RACE reads, TCRdb called clonotypes with MiXCR, one entry per CDR3 protein. The top ten hold 23% of the sample, which has 1.5 million to 2 million distinct CDR3 sequences, 30% to 40% seen once. The material sequenced was blood. The receptors were sampled from a human donor in good health.

This clonotype was picked up one time. Relative to the germline gene, one junction end is altered; a read error may explain this. The chain couples TRBV5-1 to TRBJ2-3; D not resolved. Germline lookup yields CDR1 SGHRS and CDR2 YFSETQ. CDR3 length: 12 residues. CDR3 region: CASSGVLDTRYF. In nucleotides, the CDR3 is TGCGCCAGCAGCGGAGTATTGGATACGCGGTATTTT.

This clonotype turned up a few times. CDR3 in amino acids: CASSYSAGGRDTQYF. The DNA for the CDR3 is TGTGCCAGCAGTTACTCGGCGGGGGGCAGGGATACGCAGTATTTT. V and J are TRBV6-6 and TRBJ2-3; 8 nucleotides match TRBD2. The CDR3 runs to 15 residues. Germline CDR1 is MNHNY and CDR2 is SVGAGI (reference sequence). J was trimmed by 6 bases and V by 0 bases; bases with no gene match: 5.

The chain combines TRBV7-6 with TRBJ1-6; no definite D call. CDR1 SGHVS and CDR2 FNYEAQ come from the germline V gene. Between the trimmed V and J ends, which lost 6 bases and 8 bases, there was a span of 17 bases. This CDR3 has 15 amino acids. The CDR3 protein is CASSTTMTGDSPLHF. CDR3 bases: TGTGCCAGCAGTACAACAATGACCGGAGATTCACCCCTCCACTTT.

This clonotype was seen only a few times. The genes are TRBV9 and TRBJ2-3; D gene uncertain. CDR1 and CDR2 from the germline V gene are SGDLS and YYNGEE. The germline V and J ends were trimmed by 0 bases and 4 bases, with 12 bases remaining between them. The CDR3 has 15 amino acids. The CDR3 coding sequence is TGTGCCAGCAGCGTAGCCCCGGTCCCCCCAGATACGCAGTATTTT. This gives the protein CASSVAPVPPDTQYF.

The chain combines TRBV7-3 with TRBJ2-2; 7 nucleotides line up with TRBD1. CDR1 is SGHTA, CDR2 FQGTGA, per germline. Unmatched junction bases numbered 2, after V lost 4 bases and J lost 3 bases. This CDR3 region has 14 residues. CDR3 nucleotides: TGTGCCAGCAGCTATACAGGGGACACCGGGGAGCTGTTTTTT. Its translation is CASSYTGDTGELFF.

V is TRBV29-1 and J is TRBJ2-3, with a possible D match to TRBD2 (5 bases). Per the germline V gene, CDR1 is SQVTM and CDR2 is ANQGSEA. CDR3 length equals 14 residues. V lost 3 bases and J lost 2, with 12 bases in between. CDR3 residues: CSVDSSGPTDTQYF. The CDR3 DNA sequence: TGCAGCGTTGATTCAAGCGGACCCACAGATACGCAGTATTTT.

This clonotype was counted between two and nine times. V usage is TRBV7-9 and J usage is TRBJ1-2; D is unresolved. This CDR3 has 15 amino acids. Germline assignment: CDR1 SEHNR and CDR2 FQNEAQ (reference sequence). Between the trimmed V and J ends, which lost 5 bases and 0 bases, there was a span of 13 bases. CDR3 DNA sequence: TGTGCCAGCAGCCCAAGTCGTGATCCTAACTATGGCTACACCTTC. Translation gives CASSPSRDPNYGYTF.

The chain links TRBV6-8 to TRBJ2-3; D not certain. This CDR3 contains 9 residues. Germline V CDR1 and CDR2: MNHGY, SAAAGT. Deletions cut 11 bases from V and 6 bases from J, with 6 bases between. The CDR3 bases are TGTGCCCTTCCGGATACGCAGTATTTT. This gives the protein CALPDTQYF.

A few counts support this clonotype. J is TRBJ2-7 and V is TRBV10-3, with D possibly matching TRBD2 (6 bases). Trimming took 10 bases from V and 2 from J, leaving 36 bases between them. The CDR3 runs 20 residues. CDR1 ENHRY and CDR2 SYGVKD come from the germline V gene. The CDR3 here is CATAGQAGGALSRKTYEQYF. The CDR3 DNA is TGTGCCACGGCCGGGCAGGCCGGCGGGGCATTATCGCGGAAGACCTACGAGCAGTACTTC.

This clonotype has only a few counts. The V and J genes are TRBV7-9 and TRBJ2-7, with 7 bases fitting TRBD2. Germline values: CDR1 SEHNR, CDR2 FQNEAQ (reference sequence). Trimming at V came to 2 bases and at J to 2 bases, leaving 6 bases not matched to a gene. This CDR3 spans 15 amino acids. This CDR3 is CASSLSGRDPYEQYF. The CDR3, as DNA: TGTGCCAGCAGCTTATCAGGGAGGGATCCCTACGAGCAGTACTTC.

V usage is TRBV4-3 and J usage is TRBJ2-2; 8 nucleotides match TRBD1. Per the germline V gene, CDR1 is LGHNA and CDR2 is YSLEER. The CDR3 runs to 17 residues. Trimming cost V 1 base and J 2 bases; bases outside gene matches: 6. This chain's CDR3 is CASSQVSTGVNTGELFF. The CDR3 DNA is TGCGCCAGCAGCCAAGTTTCGACAGGGGTCAACACCGGGGAGCTGTTTTTT.

This clonotype was found a few times. This sequence joins TRBV7-2 and TRBJ1-2; D remains ambiguous. CDR1 is SGHTA and CDR2 is FQGNSA in the germline V gene. V was pared by 1 base and J by 8 bases, with 17 bases between. This CDR3 is built from 15 residues. The CDR3 loop reads CASSLEGTAARGYTF. The CDR3 DNA is TGTGCCAGCAGCTTAGAGGGCACAGCAGCTCGAGGCTACACCTTC.

This clonotype was picked up a small number of times. This chain links TRBV6-5 with TRBJ2-7, with D maybe TRBD2 (6 bases). Germline V lookup: CDR1 MNHEY, CDR2 SVGAGI. Trimming left V 4 bases short and J 0 bases short, with 19 bases between. CDR3 size: 17 residues. This chain's CDR3 is CASSSFPGLPHSYEQYF. Written as DNA, the CDR3 is TGTGCCAGCAGTTCCTTCCCGGGACTGCCCCACTCCTACGAGCAGTACTTC.

V gene TRBV5-1 combines with J gene TRBJ2-7, with unresolved D. This CDR3 spans 14 amino acids. Germline V gene sequence: CDR1 SGHRS, CDR2 YFSETQ. V was trimmed by 1 base and J by 2 bases, leaving 10 bases between them. This chain's CDR3 is CASSLMTYPYEQYF. DNA of the CDR3: TGCGCCAGCAGCTTGATGACGTATCCCTACGAGCAGTACTTC.